The 9 T cell receptor beta chains below all came from one sample that was sequenced in a study of blood T cell repertoires in COVID-19. Produced via immunoSEQ multiplex PCR; TCRdb's table is partial and in-frame only. The table has some 400,000 clones, approximately 89% seen once. Specimen: peripheral blood. Source of these receptors: a woman aged 25 to 39 with COVID-19, enrolled during active disease.

The chain couples TRBV28 to TRBJ1-1, with 7 bases lining up with TRBD1. The V and J ends lost 6 bases and 3 bases, in that order; junction bases with no gene match: 10. The CDR3 length is 15 residues. Germline V lookup: CDR1 MDHEN, CDR2 SYDVKM. The CDR3 protein is CASRTPGQRDTEAFF. Written as DNA, the CDR3 is TGTGCCAGCAGAACTCCGGGACAGAGGGACACTGAAGCTTTCTTT.

The genes are TRBV29-1 and TRBJ2-5; 10 nucleotides agree with TRBD2. CDR3 length: 15 amino acids. With V trimmed by 4 bases and J by 4 bases, 9 bases remained unmatched. From germline, CDR1 is SQVTM and CDR2 ANQGSEA. This chain's CDR3 is CSVAPLAGVGETQYF. The CDR3 nucleotides read TGCAGCGTTGCCCCCCTAGCGGGAGTAGGAGAGACCCAGTACTTC.

The chain recombines TRBV4-2 with TRBJ1-5; 10 bases align to TRBD1. CDR3 length: 16 amino acids. Germline V gene data show CDR1 as LGHNA and CDR2 as YNFKEQ. The junction had 6 bases not matched to a gene; V was cut back by 1 base and J by 6 bases. CDR3 nucleotide sequence: TGTGCCAGCAGCCAAGTGGGGGGACAGGGGATTCAGCCCCAGCATTTT. This codes for CASSQVGGQGIQPQHF.

The chain combines TRBV9 with TRBJ1-1; D gene ambiguous. The CDR3 has 13 residues. The V end lost 4 bases, the J end lost 8 bases, and 15 bases lay between the germline ends. Germline V lookup: CDR1 SGDLS, CDR2 YYNGEE. The CDR3 spells CASSLTSGGEAFF. The CDR3, as DNA: TGTGCCAGCAGCTTAACCTCGGGAGGAGAAGCTTTCTTT.

This clone has only a few counts. The rearrangement uses TRBV13 and TRBJ1-1, with 9 bases that match TRBD1. CDR1 and CDR2 from the germline V gene are PRHDT and FYEKMQ (reference sequence). The CDR3 contains 14 residues. V shed 4 bases, J shed 8 bases, and the junction held 8 bases outside the gene matches. The CDR3 loop is CASSSQDRGREAFF. The CDR3 nucleotides read TGTGCCAGCAGCTCCCAGGACAGGGGCCGCGAAGCTTTCTTT. The complete variable domain, with remaining parts taken from reference TRBV13 and TRBJ1-1, reads AAGVIQSPRHLIKEKRETATLKCYPIPRHDTVYWYQQGPGQDPQFLISFYEKMQSDKGSIPDRFSAQQFSDYHSELNMSSLELGDSALYFCASSSQDRGREAFFGQGTRLTVV.

The rearrangement uses TRBV10-3 and TRBJ2-1; 9 positions match TRBD2. The CDR3 has 15 amino acids. Germline-derived CDR1 and CDR2 are ENHRY and SYGVKD. Trimming took 1 base from V and 8 from J; bases not matched to a gene: 6. CDR3 DNA: TGTGCCATCAGTGAGTATAGCGGGAGTGGATATGAGCAGTTCTTC. Its protein is CAISEYSGSGYEQFF.

The rearrangement links TRBV10-3 to TRBJ2-1; a weak D match, TRBD2 (5 bases). Trimming pared 8 bases from V and 9 bases from J, leaving 14 bases between. This CDR3 contains 12 residues. Germline V gene lookup returns CDR1 ENHRY and CDR2 SYGVKD. This chain's CDR3 is CAISSGWGEQFF. CDR3 sequence (DNA): TGTGCCATCTCAAGCGGCTGGGGTGAGCAGTTCTTC.

The chain joins TRBV9 to TRBJ1-1, with unresolved D. CDR1 and CDR2 (germline): SGDLS, YYNGEE. V was cut by 3 bases and J by 8 bases, with 14 bases left in between. CDR3 length: 13 residues. DNA for the CDR3: TGTGCCAGCAGCGATGCAGGTTCGAAAGAAGCTTTCTTT. It is translated as CASSDAGSKEAFF.

The genes are TRBV12-3 or TRBV12-4 and TRBJ1-2, with 7 bases identical to TRBD1. CDR3 length: 12 residues. J gave up 0 bases and V 10 bases, and 2 bases lay outside the gene matches. As DNA, the CDR3 is TGTGCCACCCAGGGGGCTAACTATGGCTACACCTTC. Residues: CATQGANYGYTF.